Following are 18 T cell receptor beta chains from one sample sequenced in a study of T-cell reconstitution after alpha-beta-depleted transplantation in children. For TCRbeta, the library was prepared with unique molecular identifiers. TCRdb independently ran MiXCR on the PCR reads; one entry per CDR3 protein. The sample includes roughly 350,000 distinct CDR3 sequences, around 16% of them seen just once. The sample in question was PBMCs, mostly from graft donor cells, obtained 360 days after TCRalphabeta/CD19-depleted stem cell transplant. The receptors derive from a male patient between 2 and 15 years old who had a stem cell transplant for acute lymphoblastic leukemia, so the T cells may come from the graft donor.

This clonotype was recorded at least ten times. CDR3 region: CASSFQWDGYTF. The CDR3 DNA reads TGTGCCAGCAGCTTTCAGTGGGACGGCTACACCTTC. V is TRBV11-2 and J is TRBJ1-2; tentative D call: TRBD1 (5 bases). Trimming took 3 bases from V and 8 from J, leaving 10 bases between them. Germline CDR1 is SGHAT and CDR2 is FQNNGV. This CDR3 contains 12 residues.

This chain connects TRBV7-9 to TRBJ2-7; D remains ambiguous. The V end was cut by 8 bases, the J end by 0 bases, with 8 bases between. CDR1 and CDR2 from the germline V gene are SEHNR and FQNEAQ (reference sequence). This CDR3 comprises 12 residues. CDR3: CASVGTSYEQYF. CDR3 in DNA: TGTGCCAGCGTGGGCACCTCCTACGAGCAGTACTTC.

This clonotype occurred many times. The rearrangement uses TRBV7-2 and TRBJ2-1, with 9 bases aligning to TRBD1. This CDR3 comprises 15 residues. The germline V gene has CDR1 SGHTA and CDR2 FQGNSA. J lost 4 bases, V lost 5 bases, and 6 bases had no gene match. CDR3 loop: CASSRRTGVYNEQFF. CDR3 coding DNA: TGTGCCAGCAGCCGTCGGACAGGGGTATACAATGAGCAGTTCTTC.

This clonotype has a handful of counts. The rearrangement links TRBV29-1 to TRBJ2-1, with 11 bases lining up with TRBD2. The junction had 4 bases not matched to a gene; V was cut back by 0 bases and J by 6 bases. Germline assignment: CDR1 SQVTM and CDR2 ANQGSEA. The CDR3 is made up of 15 amino acids. The CDR3 nucleotides read TGCAGCGTTGAAGACGGTCTAGCGGGAGGCAATGAGCAGTTCTTC. As protein: CSVEDGLAGGNEQFF.

This clonotype was recorded a few times. V gene TRBV10-3 combines with J gene TRBJ1-1; D unresolved. Trimming took 10 bases from V and 4 from J, leaving 10 bases between them. CDR1 ENHRY and CDR2 SYGVKD come from the germline V gene. CDR3 length: 11 residues. The CDR3 coding sequence is TGTGCCACCAAAACCCTCACTGAAGCTTTCTTT. It is translated as CATKTLTEAFF.

The rearrangement uses TRBV12-3 or TRBV12-4 and TRBJ2-2, with TRBD2 matching 8 bases. The CDR3 consists of 15 residues. V gave up 6 bases and J gave up 2 bases; unmatched junction bases: 5. The CDR3: CASRASGPNTGELFF. As DNA, the CDR3 is TGTGCCAGCAGGGCTAGCGGGCCAAACACCGGGGAGCTGTTTTTT.

The gene calls are TRBV6-1 and TRBJ1-1; 7 nucleotides agree with TRBD1. Germline loops: CDR1 MNHNS, CDR2 SASEGT. Germline trimming cut 8 bases from V and 1 base from J; bases unmatched to any gene: 10. This CDR3 spans 15 amino acids. The CDR3 loop reads CASWRSWTGNTEAFF. CDR3 DNA sequence: TGTGCCAGCTGGAGAAGCTGGACAGGGAACACTGAAGCTTTCTTT.

In its sample, this clonotype was seen many times. J is TRBJ2-5 and V is TRBV29-1, with D tentatively TRBD1 (6 bases). Germline CDR1 reads SQVTM; CDR2 reads ANQGSEA. Between the trimmed V and J ends, which lost 6 bases and 0 bases, there was a span of 8 bases. This CDR3 has 12 amino acids. CDR3 region: CSVQGYQETQYF. The CDR3 DNA reads as TGCAGCGTCCAGGGGTACCAAGAGACCCAGTACTTC.

This clonotype was picked up a small number of times. The chain joins TRBV29-1 to TRBJ2-2; D may be TRBD1 (5 bases). Trimming removed 6 bases at V and 6 bases at J, with 17 bases between. Per germline, CDR1 SQVTM and CDR2 ANQGSEA. This CDR3 contains 14 residues. In DNA, the CDR3 is TGCAGCGTAAAAGGGGCAGGGTCGGCCGGGGAGCTGTTTTTT. Translated, it gives CSVKGAGSAGELFF.

This sequence joins TRBV5-5 and TRBJ2-7, with a possible D match to TRBD1 (5 bases). The germline V gene encodes CDR1 SGHKS and CDR2 YYEKEE (reference sequence). The V gene lost 0 bases and the J gene lost 2 bases, with 9 bases spanning the gap. The CDR3 extends over 14 amino acids. Here the CDR3 DNA reads TGTGCCAGCAGCTTGGAGACAGTGACCTACGAGCAGTACTTC. Its translation is CASSLETVTYEQYF.

The rearrangement uses TRBV7-9 and TRBJ1-6; possibly TRBD1 for D (5 bases). This CDR3 has 13 residues. Germline V gene sequence: CDR1 SEHNR, CDR2 FQNEAQ (reference sequence). V was clipped by 10 bases and J by 0 bases, with 7 bases between them. For the CDR3, the DNA is TGTGCCACCGACAGCTCCTATAATTCACCCCTCCACTTT. Protein product: CATDSSYNSPLHF.

This clonotype was seen only a few times. The chain combines TRBV4-2 with TRBJ1-2; TRBD1 matches at 7 bases. Germline V CDR1 and CDR2: LGHNA, YNFKEQ. The CDR3 contains 15 residues. V lost 0 bases and J lost 3; bases outside the gene matches: 4. CDR3 nucleotide sequence: TGTGCCAGCAGCCAAGACAGACAGGGCCACTATGGCTACACCTTC. This sequence encodes CASSQDRQGHYGYTF.

The V call is TRBV11-2, the J call TRBJ2-5; 9 nucleotides align to TRBD1. CDR1 and CDR2 (germline): SGHAT, FQNNGV. The CDR3 contains 14 residues. With V trimmed by 5 bases and J by 5 bases, 6 bases remained unmatched. CDR3 bases: TGTGCCAGCAGCCCACAGGGGGCGGGGGAGACCCAGTACTTC. It specifies CASSPQGAGETQYF. The entire variable domain, with the rest obtained from reference TRBV11-2 and TRBJ2-5, is as follows: EAGVAQSPRYKIIEKRQSVAFWCNPISGHATLYWYQQILGQGPKLLIQFQNNGVVDDSQLPKDRFSAERLKGVDSTLKIQPAKLEDSAVYLCASSPQGAGETQYFGPGTRLLVL.

The V and J genes are TRBV20-1 and TRBJ2-1; TRBD2 agrees at 8 bases. Unmatched junction bases numbered 16, after V lost 5 bases and J lost 10 bases. CDR3 length equals 15 residues. Germline V CDR1 and CDR2: DFQATT, SNEGSKA (reference sequence). DNA for the CDR3: TGCAGTGCTCTTATCCCGGTGTCTAGCGGGTGGGAGCAGTTCTTC. Translating it yields CSALIPVSSGWEQFF.

The chain has TRBV6-5 and TRBJ2-7; D possibly matches TRBD1 or TRBD2 (6 bases each). The CDR3 spans 15 residues. V was pared by 2 bases and J by 5 bases, with 16 bases between. Germline CDR1 MNHEY, CDR2 SVGAGI. The DNA of the CDR3 is TGTGCCAGCAGTTACAGGGGGGTCCGGGGCGACGAGCAGTACTTC. It yields the protein CASSYRGVRGDEQYF.

This sequence joins TRBV2 and TRBJ2-5; TRBD2 matches 8 bases. The CDR3 runs to 18 residues. The J segment lost 4 bases and the V segment lost 3 bases, leaving 16 bases of the junction unmatched. Germline CDR1 SNHLY, CDR2 FYNNEI. In nucleotides, the CDR3 is TGTGCCAGCAGTGATATAGGACTAGCAGGAGGGCCGCGAGAGACCCAGTACTTC. Translated, it gives CASSDIGLAGGPRETQYF.

There are many counts of this clonotype. This chain joins TRBV12-3 or TRBV12-4 and TRBJ1-3; D gene ambiguous. Trimming took 6 bases from V and 0 from J, leaving 12 bases between them. The CDR3 length is 15 residues. CDR3 amino acids: CASSLGGFSGNTIYF. The DNA of the CDR3 is TGTGCCAGCAGCCTCGGAGGGTTCTCTGGAAACACCATATATTTT.

The chain combines TRBV20-1 with TRBJ2-1; 10 positions match TRBD2. The CDR3 has 15 residues. The V segment lost 2 bases and the J segment 7 bases; nucleotides outside the gene matches: 8. Germline CDR1 DFQATT, CDR2 SNEGSKA (reference sequence). CDR3 nucleotide sequence: TGCAGTGCTAGACCGAGCGGGAGGGGAAAAAATGAGCAGTTCTTC. Translating it yields CSARPSGRGKNEQFF.